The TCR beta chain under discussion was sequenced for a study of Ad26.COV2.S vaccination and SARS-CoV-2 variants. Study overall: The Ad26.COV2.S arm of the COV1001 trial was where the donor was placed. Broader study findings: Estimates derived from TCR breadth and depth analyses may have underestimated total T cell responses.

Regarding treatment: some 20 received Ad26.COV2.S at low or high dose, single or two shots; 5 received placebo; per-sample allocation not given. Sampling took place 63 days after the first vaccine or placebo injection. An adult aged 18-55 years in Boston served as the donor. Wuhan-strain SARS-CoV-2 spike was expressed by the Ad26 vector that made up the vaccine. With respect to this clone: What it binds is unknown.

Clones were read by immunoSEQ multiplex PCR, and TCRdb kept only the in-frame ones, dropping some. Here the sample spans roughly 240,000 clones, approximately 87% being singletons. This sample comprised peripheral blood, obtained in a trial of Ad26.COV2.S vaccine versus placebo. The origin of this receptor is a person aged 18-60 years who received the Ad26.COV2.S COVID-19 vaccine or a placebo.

The CDR3 loop reads CAWSVRAGHGAFF. CDR3 in DNA: TGTGCCTGGAGTGTACGGGCGGGGCACGGGGCTTTCTTT. This chain connects TRBV30 to TRBJ1-1; possible D gene TRBD1, 5 bases. There are 13 residues in the CDR3. V was clipped by 0 bases and J by 11 bases, with 16 bases between them. Looked up from germline, CDR1 is GTSNPN and CDR2 is SVGIG (reference sequence).